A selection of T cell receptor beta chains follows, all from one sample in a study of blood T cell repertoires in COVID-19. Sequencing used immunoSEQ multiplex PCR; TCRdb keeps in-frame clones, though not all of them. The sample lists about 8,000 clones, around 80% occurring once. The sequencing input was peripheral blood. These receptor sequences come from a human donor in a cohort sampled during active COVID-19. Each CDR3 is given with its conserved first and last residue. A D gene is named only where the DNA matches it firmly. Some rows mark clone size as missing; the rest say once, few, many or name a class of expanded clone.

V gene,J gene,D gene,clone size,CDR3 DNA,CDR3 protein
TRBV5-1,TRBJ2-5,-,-,TGCGCCAGCAGCTTGGCCGGCTCGGAGAAAGAGACCCAGTACTTC,CASSLAGSEKETQYF
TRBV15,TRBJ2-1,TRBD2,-,TGTGCCACCAGCGACCGGGAAACTAGCGGGAGAAGTGAGCAGTTCTTC,CATSDRETSGRSEQFF
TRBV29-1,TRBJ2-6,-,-,TGCAGCGTTGGTGCAGGGGACGGGGCCAACGTCCTGACTTTC,CSVGAGDGANVLTF
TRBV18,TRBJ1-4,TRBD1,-,TGTGCCAGCTCCCAACAGGGGGCAAATGAAAAACTGTTTTTT,CASSQQGANEKLFF
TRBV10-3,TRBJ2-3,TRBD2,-,TGTGCCATCGGGCGGGAGCCAGATACGCAGTATTTT,CAIGREPDTQYF
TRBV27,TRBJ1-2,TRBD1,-,TGTGCCAGCAGTACATCGTTGGACAGGTCTAATGGCTACACCTTC,CASSTSLDRSNGYTF
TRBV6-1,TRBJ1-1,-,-,TGTGCCAGCAGTGAAGTCGGGGGTACTGAAGCTTTCTTT,CASSEVGGTEAFF
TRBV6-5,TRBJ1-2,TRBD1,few,TGTGCCAGCAGTTCCACGACAGGGGCGAGTGGCTACACCTTC,CASSSTTGASGYTF
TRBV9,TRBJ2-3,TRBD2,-,TGTGCCAGTGGGACTAGCGGGGCAGATACGCAGTATTTT,CASGTSGADTQYF
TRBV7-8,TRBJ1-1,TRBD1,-,TGTGCCAGCAGCTTAGGGACAGGGGGGATGAACACTGAAGCTTTCTTT,CASSLGTGGMNTEAFF